This section outlines one T cell receptor (beta chain) sequence together with its context. These data come from a study of T-cell reconstitution after alpha-beta-depleted transplantation in children. This CDR3 comprises 14 residues. V was cut by 4 bases and J by 8 bases, with 14 bases left in between. In germline, CDR1 is SGHTA, CDR2 FQGNSA. TCRbeta library preparation incorporated unique molecular identifiers. TCRdb recomputed calls from the PCR reads with MiXCR, one row per CDR3 protein. This table has 640,000 or so distinct CDR3 sequences, roughly 15% appearing once. Sequenced material: PBMCs from the stem cell graft donor, taken from the stem cell graft. The chain joins TRBV7-2 to TRBJ1-4; possible D gene TRBD1, 5 bases. This clonotype was sampled from a human donor who donated a stem cell graft to a child with acute myeloid leukemia. The CDR3 DNA is TGTGCCAGCAGCTCCGGACAACTTTGGGAAAAACTGTTTTTT. It translates to CASSSGQLWEKLFF. The full variable domain, rest sourced from reference TRBV7-2 and TRBJ1-4, is GAGVSQSPSNKVTEKGKDVELRCDPISGHTALYWYRQSLGQGLEFLIYFQGNSAPDKSGLPSDRFSAERTGGSVSTLTIQRTQQEDSAVYLCASSSGQLWEKLFFGSGTQLSVL.